The source of this T cell receptor beta chain is a study of graft-versus-host responses after intestinal transplantation (dated by TCRdb to the early 2020s). A note on the overall study: Recipients received multivisceral, liver-intestinal, or isolated intestinal transplants. Alloreactive clones were identified by sequencing pre-transplant mixed lymphocyte reaction products and comparing these products with unstimulated pre-transplant donor and recipient T cells. Of the roughly 24 intestinal transplant recipients enrolled in the cohort, one of whom was a retransplant, a few patients without pretransplant specimens were excluded. Every recipient was given anti-thymocyte globulin induction, followed by roughly 3 years of maintenance tacrolimus and steroids. Graft-versus-host and host-versus-graft alloreactive T cell clones were tracked in the graft, circulation and bone marrow after intestinal transplantation using bulk TCR-beta CDR3 sequencing. A peak of at least 4% donor T cells among recipient peripheral blood mononuclear cells was the definition used for donor T cell macrochimerism. Rather than going through the commercial service, samples from a few later patients were sequenced in-house on an Illumina MiSeq and processed with MiXCR.

Including cysteine and phenylalanine, the CDR3 has 10 amino acids. Solely the CDR3 DNA is kept, with 30 bases framed from the first base. From a lookup of the germline V gene (reference sequence), CDR1 and CDR2 are MNHNY and SVGAGI. V loses 6 bases, J loses 4 bases, and the germline ends lie 4 bases apart. On the study overall, not on this receptor specifically: Patients with donor T cell macrochimerism had high GvH to HvG T cell clonal ratios in their allografts. GvH clones were detected in recipient bone marrow, and some appeared earlier in ileal mucosa or blood, consistent with an intestinal mucosal origin. Early after transplant, peak levels of circulating GvH clones were associated with declines in HvG clones. The relatively low number and heterogeneity of intestinal transplant patients limited the conclusions.

Library method: the immunoSEQ multiplex PCR assay. For most patients, high-throughput TCR-beta CDR3 sequencing of genomic DNA was performed by Adaptive Biotechnologies. The source study handled its data this way. TCR sequencing data were retrieved from Adaptive's ImmunoSEQ software for 15 to 20 patients, whereas a few other patients were processed with MiXCR and VDJtools. CDR3 nucleotide sequences shared between donor and recipient were removed because their origin could not be assigned. To be classed as alloreactive, a clone needed at least 2-fold expansion over unstimulated cells and a minimum CFSE-low frequency of 0.002% (template counts) or 0.001% (read counts). A clone was considered mappable if detected in the sequenced pre-transplant spleen, lymph node, or MLR CFSE-low populations of the donor or recipient. The cumulative frequency of alloreactive clones was calculated as a percentage of all sequences, weighted by copy number. TCRdb obtained this table from immuneACCESS and retained in-frame rearrangements with V and J assigned. These tables miss some clones; where compared with another copy, unresolved V genes account for less than half of the shortfall, and the remainder is unexplained. The DNA was the basis for D and trimming; V, J and clone size are from that table. This sample holds nearly 100,000 clones; around 90% were observed only once. Around 15% of the sample comes from the top ten.

Blood samples were collected up to 4 times in the first month after transplant and then at least monthly when available. To note about this clone: Its target antigen remains unknown. Nothing much larger sits one base from this clone, and base qualities are not available.

The source is a human patient who received an intestinal transplant, so some T cells may come from the graft donor. The chain is made from TRBV6-6 and TRBJ2-7, with no reliable assignment of the D segment. The starting material was PBMCs, obtained roughly 410 days after intestinal transplant. The DNA sequence is given as TGTGCCAGCAGGTCTTACGAGCAGTACTTC. It translates as CASRSYEQYF.